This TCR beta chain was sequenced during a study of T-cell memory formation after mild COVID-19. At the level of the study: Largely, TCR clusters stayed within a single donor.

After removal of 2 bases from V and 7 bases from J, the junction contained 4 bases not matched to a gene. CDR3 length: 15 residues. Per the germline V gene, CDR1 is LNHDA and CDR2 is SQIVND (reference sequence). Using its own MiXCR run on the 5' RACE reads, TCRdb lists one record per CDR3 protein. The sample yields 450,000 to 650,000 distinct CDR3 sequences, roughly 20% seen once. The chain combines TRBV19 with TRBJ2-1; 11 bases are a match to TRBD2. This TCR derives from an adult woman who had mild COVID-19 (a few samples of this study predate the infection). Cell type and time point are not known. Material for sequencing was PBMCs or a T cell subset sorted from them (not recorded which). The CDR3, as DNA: TGTGCCAGTAGTATACGGTCTAGCGGGGGGAATGAGCAGTTCTTC. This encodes CASSIRSSGGNEQFF.